These 15 T cell receptor beta chains came from one sample sequenced in a study of OX40 agonist ivuxolimab in advanced cancers. Clones were sequenced by immunoSEQ multiplex PCR, and TCRdb holds only the in-frame ones, with some missing. The sample yields roughly 80,000 clones, 93% seen once. Sequenced material: CD4+ or CD8+ T cells sorted from blood, taken in a trial of the OX40 agonist ivuxolimab. Source of these receptors: an adult with an advanced solid tumor such as melanoma, head and neck, liver or kidney cancer.

The chain links TRBV27 to TRBJ2-7; 8 nucleotides agree with TRBD2. The CDR3 contains 13 residues. The V and J ends lost 7 bases and 6 bases, in that order; junction bases with no gene match: 8. Germline-derived CDR1 and CDR2 are MNHEY and SMNVEV (reference sequence). CDR3 loop: CASKAGDSLEQYF. The DNA of the CDR3 is TGTGCCAGCAAAGCGGGGGATTCTCTCGAGCAGTACTTC.

This rearrangement joins TRBV14 to TRBJ2-7; 7 positions agree with TRBD1. Germline CDR1 and CDR2: SGHDN and FVKESK. The CDR3 loop spans 12 amino acids. V shed 4 bases, J shed 3 bases, and the junction held 0 bases outside the gene matches. CDR3 in amino acids: CASSRTGYEQYF. For the CDR3, the DNA is TGTGCCAGCAGCCGGACAGGCTACGAGCAGTACTTC.

The J gene is TRBJ1-6, the V gene TRBV30; D is uncertain. CDR3 size: 15 residues. CDR1 GTSNPN and CDR2 SVGIG come from the germline V gene (reference sequence). Trimming took 3 bases from V and 3 from J, leaving 12 bases between them. CDR3: CAWSIRSNYNSPLHF. For the CDR3, the DNA is TGTGCCTGGAGCATCCGGAGTAACTATAATTCACCCCTCCACTTT.

V is TRBV6-5 and J is TRBJ2-5; tentatively, D is TRBD2 (5 bases). Germline V gives CDR1 MNHEY, CDR2 SVGAGI. The ends were cut back, 0 bases at V and 2 bases at J, with 7 bases in the middle. The CDR3 length is 14 residues. The CDR3 loop reads CASSYSGGQETQYF. The CDR3 bases are TGTGCCAGCAGTTACTCTGGCGGGCAAGAGACCCAGTACTTC.

This clone has a handful of counts. The gene calls are TRBV14 and TRBJ2-5; D not resolved. This CDR3 region has 14 residues. Germline V gene sequence: CDR1 SGHDN, CDR2 FVKESK. V was trimmed by 4 bases and J by 3 bases, leaving 12 bases between them. CDR3 in amino acids: CASSPGIWEETQYF. DNA for the CDR3: TGTGCCAGCAGCCCTGGTATCTGGGAAGAGACCCAGTACTTC.

Concerning this clone itself: The same CDR3 is also encoded by other DNA sequences in this sample. The chain carries TRBV9 and TRBJ2-1; TRBD1 matches at 7 bases. The CDR3 is 12 residues long. The germline V gene has CDR1 SGDLS and CDR2 YYNGEE. Losses at the gene ends were 3 bases for V and 7 bases for J; bases not matched to a gene: 1. The CDR3 nucleotides are TGTGCCAGCAGCGCGACAGGGAATGAGCAGTTCTTC. It specifies CASSATGNEQFF. Filled out from reference TRBV9 and TRBJ2-1, the complete variable domain reads DSGVTQTPKHLITATGQRVTLRCSPRSGDLSVYWYQQSLDQGLQFLIQYYNGEERAKGNILERFSAQQFPDLHSELNLSSLELGDSALYFCASSATGNEQFFGPGTRLTVL.

The gene calls are TRBV2 and TRBJ1-6; maybe TRBD1 (6 bases). This CDR3 contains 13 residues. Germline CDR1 reads SNHLY; CDR2 reads FYNNEI. V was clipped by 8 bases and J by 7 bases, with 12 bases between them. The chain's CDR3 is CASGQGPNSPLHF. In DNA, the CDR3 is TGTGCCAGCGGTCAGGGGCCAAATTCACCCCTCCACTTT.

The rearrangement links TRBV7-8 to TRBJ1-1; D gene unclear. V was pared by 5 bases and J by 4 bases, with 17 bases between. Germline lookup yields CDR1 SGHVS and CDR2 FQNEAQ. CDR3 size: 15 residues. The CDR3 DNA sequence: TGTGCCAGCAGCCCAACAGAGGGCAGACCCACTGAAGCTTTCTTT. This sequence encodes CASSPTEGRPTEAFF.

The chain couples TRBV30 to TRBJ1-2; perhaps TRBD1 as D (6 bases). Deletions cut 4 bases from V and 0 bases from J, with 18 bases between. The germline V gene encodes CDR1 GTSNPN and CDR2 SVGIG (reference sequence). This CDR3 contains 16 residues. CDR3 loop: CAWNHVVTGANYGYTF. CDR3 DNA: TGTGCCTGGAACCACGTTGTGACAGGTGCTAACTATGGCTACACCTTC.

This clone was recorded once. The rearrangement joins TRBV4-2 to TRBJ2-5, with D possibly called TRBD1 or TRBD2 (5 bases each). There are 16 residues in the CDR3. With 0 bases removed from V and 3 bases from J, the gap between germline ends came to 14 bases. From germline, CDR1 is LGHNA and CDR2 YNFKEQ. CDR3 nucleotides: TGTGCCAGCAGCCAAGATTGGTTTGGGGGAAAAGAGACCCAGTACTTC. As protein: CASSQDWFGGKETQYF.

The genes are TRBV30 and TRBJ1-5; D is undetermined. Germline V gene lookup returns CDR1 GTSNPN and CDR2 SVGIG (reference sequence). The CDR3 sequence is 15 residues long. V was cut by 2 bases and J by 0 bases, with 11 bases left in between. CDR3 in amino acids: CAWSYGGYSNQPQHF. For the CDR3, the DNA is TGTGCCTGGAGTTATGGTGGGTATAGCAATCAGCCCCAGCATTTT.

The V and J genes are TRBV11-2 and TRBJ2-7; TRBD2 agrees at 7 bases. The CDR3 loop spans 18 amino acids. V dropped 1 base and J dropped 2; count of bases not matched to a gene: 14. CDR1 and CDR2 from the germline V gene are SGHAT and FQNNGV. The CDR3 nucleotides read TGTGCCAGCAGCTTAGCCGGGGGGATGGGTGCTCGAACCTACGAGCAGTACTTC. Translated: CASSLAGGMGARTYEQYF.

The genes are TRBV9 and TRBJ2-7; 9 nucleotides agree with TRBD1. Trimming at V came to 2 bases and at J to 2 bases, leaving 5 bases not matched to a gene. The CDR3 is 15 amino acids. CDR1 SGDLS and CDR2 YYNGEE come from the germline V gene. CDR3 loop: CASSVGTGSPYEQYF. CDR3 nucleotides: TGTGCCAGCAGCGTCGGGACAGGGAGCCCCTACGAGCAGTACTTC. Supplemented by reference TRBV9 and TRBJ2-7, the full variable domain reads DSGVTQTPKHLITATGQRVTLRCSPRSGDLSVYWYQQSLDQGLQFLIQYYNGEERAKGNILERFSAQQFPDLHSELNLSSLELGDSALYFCASSVGTGSPYEQYFGPGTRLTVT.

The table lists this clone with a few counts. The chain carries TRBV7-9 and TRBJ2-7; TRBD2 is a possible D gene (6 bases). The V end lost 8 bases, the J end lost 7 bases, and 15 bases lay between the germline ends. CDR3 length: 12 residues. Germline-derived CDR1 and CDR2 are SEHNR and FQNEAQ (reference sequence). CDR3 bases: TGTGCCAGCGGGGGGTTTCGGGAAGAGCAGTACTTC. Translating gives CASGGFREEQYF.

The V call is TRBV6-1, the J call TRBJ1-1; maybe TRBD1 (5 bases). Germline V gene data show CDR1 as MNHNS and CDR2 as SASEGT. The CDR3 is 17 amino acids. Trimming took 3 bases from V and 2 from J, leaving 19 bases between them. CDR3 nucleotides: TGTGCCAGCAGTGAGGGGGGTGCAGGGTTGGGCAACACTGAAGCTTTCTTT. Protein product: CASSEGGAGLGNTEAFF.